The entry below describes one TCR beta chain. Germline V gene sequence: CDR1 SQVTM, CDR2 ANQGSEA. This CDR3 is built from 14 residues. From about 19-30 mg of unsorted bulk tissue, DNA and RNA were co-extracted together. Per tumor, sampling covered five separate regions. Over 80% viable tumor cells were present in every tumor sample. The data were taken from a study of tumor-infiltrating lymphocytes in primary liver carcinoma. Researchers generated TCR beta cDNA from 500 to 600 ng of total RNA, relying on a constant-region primer. Libraries for TCR beta were built through three nested multiplex PCR rounds, which together made up a slightly modified ARM-PCR procedure. The study ran its first two PCR rounds for 9 to 10 cycles each, using TRBV1-TRBV30 forward primers and a C-beta reverse primer. In TCRdb, the multiplex PCR reads were re-called with MiXCR into one record per CDR3 protein. The sample lists tens of thousands of distinct CDR3 sequences, 72% occurring once.

V gene TRBV29-1 combines with J gene TRBJ2-7; D gene ambiguous. With the DNA end fitting TRBJ2-3 better, the J assignment may be wrong. Sequencing used liver tumor tissue from sampling region 1. The subset denotes: tumor region T1, superior pole. The source is a man in his forties with primary liver carcinoma and hepatitis B virus infection. CDR3 nucleotides: TGCAGCGTCCGGTCCTCAGGCAGCTCCTACGAGCAGTATTTT. Its protein product is CSVRSSGSSYEQYF.